The 23 T cell receptor beta chains given below trace back to one sample, sequenced in a study of shared clonotypes between healthy human individuals. This table comes from immunoSEQ multiplex PCR, and its TCRdb copy is limited to in-frame clones, with some not included. Here the sample spans over a million clones, about 76% being singletons. The specimen was memory CD4+ T cells sorted from blood. Stated subset: CD45RA-negative fraction. All receptors derive from a man aged 18 to 30 in good health.

For the CDR3, the DNA is TGTGCCAGCAGTAGATCTAGCGGAGCCCTGGGGGAGCTGTTTTTT. Translating gives CASSRSSGALGELFF. V is TRBV6-5 and J is TRBJ2-2, with 7 nucleotides matching TRBD2. The V gene's germline CDR1 is MNHEY and CDR2 SVGAGI. V was pared by 5 bases and J by 8 bases, with 11 bases of the junction left unmatched. The length of the CDR3 is 15 residues.

This clone was observed a single time. This may be a read error: a much more frequent sequence differs by one nucleotide. The chain employs TRBV7-8 and TRBJ1-5; D possibly corresponds to TRBD1 (5 bases). Germline CDR1 reads SGHVS; CDR2 reads FQNEAQ. There are 14 residues in the CDR3. Trimming removed 1 base at V and 3 bases at J, with 7 bases between. The CDR3 DNA reads TGTGCCAGCAGCTTAGGGGGGGTCAATCAGCCCCAGCATTTT. The encoded protein is CASSLGGVNQPQHF.

The rearrangement joins TRBV9 to TRBJ2-1; D remains unclear. The V gene lost 0 bases and the J gene lost 1 base, with 11 bases spanning the gap. This CDR3 is built from 16 residues. Germline CDR1 is SGDLS and CDR2 is YYNGEE. CDR3 nucleotides: TGTGCCAGCAGCGTAGGGGGAATGGGATCCTACAATGAGCAGTTCTTC. Protein product: CASSVGGMGSYNEQFF. Combining the CDR3 with reference TRBV9 and TRBJ2-1 gives the whole variable domain DSGVTQTPKHLITATGQRVTLRCSPRSGDLSVYWYQQSLDQGLQFLIQYYNGEERAKGNILERFSAQQFPDLHSELNLSSLELGDSALYFCASSVGGMGSYNEQFFGPGTRLTVL.

The chain employs TRBV2 and TRBJ2-7; tentatively, D is TRBD1 (6 bases). The CDR3 runs to 12 residues. Per germline, CDR1 SNHLY and CDR2 FYNNEI. Deletions cut 8 bases from V and 5 bases from J, with 13 bases between. The CDR3 nucleotides are TGTGCCAGCTCAGGGGACGCCGACGAGCAGTACTTC. Its translation is CASSGDADEQYF.

The CDR3 reads CASSPPTGGRETQYF. The CDR3, as DNA: TGTGCCAGTAGTCCCCCGACAGGGGGCAGGGAGACCCAGTACTTC. The chain employs TRBV19 and TRBJ2-5; TRBD1 matches 10 bases. The CDR3 is made up of 15 amino acids. Trimming at V came to 5 bases and at J to 5 bases, leaving 8 bases not matched to a gene. From germline, CDR1 is LNHDA and CDR2 SQIVND (reference sequence).

V usage is TRBV5-6 and J usage is TRBJ2-5; D unclear. The end of the DNA fits TRBJ2-7 better, so the J call may be wrong. Per the germline V gene, CDR1 is SGHDT and CDR2 is YYEEEE. CDR3 size: 14 residues. CDR3 DNA sequence: TGTGCCAGCAGCTTGTACCCGCTCCTCTACGAGCAGTACTTC. Translating gives CASSLYPLLYEQYF.

The V and J genes are TRBV7-2 and TRBJ2-1; TRBD1 matches at 7 bases. Germline V lookup: CDR1 SGHTA, CDR2 FQGNSA. V lost 5 bases, J lost 3 bases, and 7 bases stayed unmatched. The CDR3 has 15 amino acids. The CDR3 protein is CASSLNRGVYNEQFF. The DNA of the CDR3 is TGTGCCAGCAGCCTAAACAGGGGCGTCTACAATGAGCAGTTCTTC.

This clone showed up just once. CDR3 residues: CASSARGVKNIQYF. CDR3 bases: TGTGCCAGCAGTGCTAGGGGTGTCAAAAACATTCAGTACTTC. J is TRBJ2-4 and V is TRBV6-1; D may be TRBD1 (5 bases). CDR3 size: 14 residues. The V gene lost 4 bases and the J gene lost 3 bases, with 10 bases spanning the gap. CDR1 and CDR2 from the germline V gene are MNHNS and SASEGT.

The chain employs TRBV2 and TRBJ2-5; D not resolved. V was shortened by 4 bases and J by 5 bases, with 8 bases between the two germline ends. Germline CDR1 and CDR2: SNHLY and FYNNEI. This CDR3 has 12 amino acids. CDR3 in amino acids: CASSARWETQYF. The CDR3 DNA reads TGTGCCAGCAGTGCCAGATGGGAGACCCAGTACTTC.

This clone was counted only a few times. This rearrangement joins TRBV6-1 to TRBJ1-2; 8 bases match TRBD1. The CDR3 has 13 amino acids. V gave up 4 bases and J gave up 4 bases; unmatched junction bases: 2. Germline CDR1 MNHNS, CDR2 SASEGT. CDR3 coding DNA: TGTGCCAGCAGTGCCGGGACAGGCTATGGCTACACCTTC. The encoded protein is CASSAGTGYGYTF.

This rearrangement joins TRBV6-1 to TRBJ1-5; 8 nucleotides align to TRBD1. There are 14 residues in the CDR3. Germline V gene lookup returns CDR1 MNHNS and CDR2 SASEGT. V was pared by 1 base and J by 5 bases, with 1 base of the junction left unmatched. The CDR3 region has the DNA TGTGCCAGCAGTGAAGGGACAGGGCATCAGCCCCAGCATTTT. It yields the protein CASSEGTGHQPQHF.

This clone was seen just once. The chain combines TRBV19 with TRBJ1-3, with D uncertain. CDR3 size: 14 residues. Trimming shortened V by 5 bases and J by 2 bases, and 10 bases separated the two germline ends. Looked up from germline, CDR1 is LNHDA and CDR2 is SQIVND (reference sequence). The CDR3 spells CASSVSGPGNTIYF. CDR3 coding DNA: TGTGCCAGTAGTGTGTCAGGTCCTGGAAACACCATATATTTT.

The gene calls are TRBV10-3 and TRBJ2-5; 7 nucleotides line up with TRBD2. In germline, CDR1 is ENHRY, CDR2 SYGVKD. J lost 0 bases, V lost 10 bases, and 11 bases had no gene match. The CDR3 extends over 15 amino acids. The CDR3 nucleotides read TGTGCCACCCACGAACGGGGAGGGGACCAAGAGACCCAGTACTTC. Its protein product is CATHERGGDQETQYF.

As to this clone: A far bigger clonotype differs at one base, so this is likely a read error. The chain employs TRBV11-2 and TRBJ2-7; no clear D gene. Trimming shortened V by 4 bases and J by 3 bases, and 4 bases separated the two germline ends. Germline-derived CDR1 and CDR2 are SGHAT and FQNNGV. The CDR3 length is 11 residues. CDR3 nucleotides: TGTGCCAGCAGCTATAACTACGAGCAGTACTTC. Translated, it gives CASSYNYEQYF.

V is TRBV7-9 and J is TRBJ2-7; D is uncertain. V dropped 3 bases and J dropped 5 bases, with 5 bases sitting between them. The CDR3 totals 11 residues. Germline CDR1 reads SEHNR; CDR2 reads FQNEAQ (reference sequence). The CDR3 DNA reads TGTGCCAGCAGCTTGTGGAACGAGCAGTACTTC. It specifies CASSLWNEQYF.

The chain employs TRBV27 and TRBJ1-1; 8 bases fit TRBD1. V shed 2 bases, J shed 11 bases, and the junction held 7 bases outside the gene matches. The CDR3 totals 13 residues. CDR1 is MNHEY and CDR2 is SMNVEV in the germline V gene (reference sequence). CDR3 in amino acids: CASSLNGQGRAFF. The CDR3 coding sequence is TGTGCCAGCAGTTTAAACGGACAGGGTCGTGCTTTCTTT.

The J gene is TRBJ1-5, the V gene TRBV4-1; D ambiguous. V was trimmed by 1 base and J by 0 bases, leaving 4 bases between them. The CDR3 is 14 residues long. CDR1 is MGHRA and CDR2 is YSYEKL in the germline V gene. In DNA, the CDR3 is TGCGCCAGCAGCCAAGGGGGTAGCAATCAGCCCCAGCATTTT. Its protein product is CASSQGGSNQPQHF.

At least ten counts were recorded for this clone. V is TRBV19 and J is TRBJ2-7; a weak D match, TRBD2 (5 bases). Germline V gene sequence: CDR1 LNHDA, CDR2 SQIVND (reference sequence). V dropped 6 bases and J dropped 3 bases, with 9 bases sitting between them. CDR3 length: 12 residues. The CDR3 loop is CASSQAGYEQYF. As DNA, the CDR3 is TGTGCCAGTAGCCAGGCGGGCTACGAGCAGTACTTC.

The V call is TRBV2, the J call TRBJ1-6; TRBD1 aligns across 10 bases. The ends lost 10 bases at V and 7 bases at J; junction bases unmatched: 19. This CDR3 is built from 18 residues. Germline V lookup: CDR1 SNHLY, CDR2 FYNNEI. This chain's CDR3 is CAIHGGRLGQGRNSPLHF. The CDR3 bases are TGTGCCATCCATGGTGGCCGTTTGGGACAGGGGAGAAATTCACCCCTCCACTTT.

The V gene is TRBV5-1, the J gene TRBJ2-5, with TRBD1 matching 9 bases. The J segment lost 4 bases and the V segment lost 4 bases, leaving 8 bases of the junction unmatched. Germline-derived CDR1 and CDR2 are SGHRS and YFSETQ. The CDR3 loop spans 15 amino acids. The CDR3 sequence is CASSPGTGRLETQYF. DNA of the CDR3: TGCGCCAGCAGCCCCGGGACAGGGAGGTTAGAGACCCAGTACTTC.

The rearrangement uses TRBV6-6 and TRBJ1-4; TRBD1 might be the D (6 bases). The CDR3 covers 16 residues. Germline V gene sequence: CDR1 MNHNY, CDR2 SVGAGI (reference sequence). Between the trimmed V and J ends, which lost 4 bases and 2 bases, there was a span of 14 bases. The CDR3 DNA is TGTGCCAGCAGTTCTGACAGGCAGGGGACTAATGAAAAACTGTTTTTT. It specifies CASSSDRQGTNEKLFF.

The chain couples TRBV14 to TRBJ2-3; TRBD1 matches at 12 bases. Trimming at V came to 7 bases and at J to 5 bases, leaving 16 bases not matched to a gene. The CDR3 is 18 amino acids. The germline gives CDR1 SGHDN, CDR2 FVKESK. CDR3 sequence: CASTEPPRDRGRGDTQYF. CDR3 bases: TGTGCCAGCACCGAACCTCCAAGGGACAGGGGGCGAGGAGATACGCAGTATTTT.

The gene calls are TRBV30 and TRBJ2-3, with 11 bases matching TRBD2. The V gene's germline CDR1 is GTSNPN and CDR2 SVGIG (reference sequence). The CDR3 is 16 amino acids. The V gene end was trimmed by 0 bases and the J gene end by 5 bases; junction bases not matched to a gene: 7. Here the CDR3 DNA reads TGTGCCTGGAGTGTAGGGGTAGCGGGGGGGCGAGATACGCAGTATTTT. Encoded protein: CAWSVGVAGGRDTQYF.